The 17 T cell receptor beta chains in this list originate from one sample, sequenced in a study of T cells after yellow fever vaccination. Each CDR3 protein gets one entry after TCRdb re-called the 5' RACE reads with MiXCR. This sample yields around 260,000 distinct CDR3 sequences, of which 5.2% are seen a single time; around 3.5% belongs to the top ten. The sequencing here drew on CD4+ T cells sorted from PBMCs, taken on the day of the yellow fever booster vaccination. The receptors were sampled from a man in his late teens or twenties who received the YFV17D yellow fever vaccine.

This clonotype was counted a few times. This chain links TRBV7-8 with TRBJ2-5, with a tentative D call TRBD1 (6 bases). Germline values: CDR1 SGHVS, CDR2 FQNEAQ. The CDR3 covers 16 residues. V shed 3 bases and J shed 7 bases, with 21 bases lying between them. CDR3 coding DNA: TGTGCCAGCAGCTTCCCCCGCTCGGCACAGGGTCGGACCCAGTACTTC. Amino acids: CASSFPRSAQGRTQYF.

Only a few counts were recorded for this clonotype. The J gene is TRBJ1-5, the V gene TRBV10-3, with TRBD1 matching over 7 bases. This CDR3 is built from 14 residues. Trimming cost V 4 bases and J 3 bases; bases outside gene matches: 3. Per germline, CDR1 ENHRY and CDR2 SYGVKD. CDR3 region: CAISATGANQPQHF. CDR3 DNA sequence: TGTGCCATCAGTGCCACAGGGGCCAATCAGCCCCAGCATTTT.

The table lists this clonotype with a few counts. J is TRBJ2-3 and V is TRBV11-2; D is perhaps TRBD1 (5 bases). The CDR3 extends over 14 amino acids. Germline CDR1 and CDR2: SGHAT and FQNNGV. The V end lost 2 bases, the J end lost 6 bases, and 12 bases lay between the germline ends. The CDR3 region has the DNA TGTGCCAGCAGCTTATTCACAGGCGAGGATACGCAGTATTTT. Protein sequence: CASSLFTGEDTQYF.

The table lists this clonotype with many counts. This rearrangement joins TRBV20-1 to TRBJ2-7; no reliable D call. Trimming took 6 bases from V and 9 from J, leaving 18 bases between them. CDR1 and CDR2 from the germline V gene are DFQATT and SNEGSKA (reference sequence). The length of the CDR3 is 12 residues. The CDR3 DNA sequence: TGCAGTGCCAGGAATGACGAAACCTTGCAGTACTTC. Translated, it gives CSARNDETLQYF.

This clonotype showed up just a few times. This rearrangement joins TRBV5-5 to TRBJ2-7; D is uncertain. This CDR3 spans 11 amino acids. CDR1 is SGHKS and CDR2 is YYEKEE in the germline V gene (reference sequence). The V end lost 9 bases, the J end lost 0 bases, and 7 bases lay between the germline ends. For the CDR3, the DNA is TGTGCCACCGGGCGCTCCTACGAGCAGTACTTC. As protein: CATGRSYEQYF.

This clonotype came up many times. A junction boundary mismatches the germline segment, possibly from a read error. This chain connects TRBV9 to TRBJ2-1; D might be TRBD2 (7 bases). Germline V lookup: CDR1 SGDLS, CDR2 YYNGEE. The CDR3 spans 17 residues. CDR3 residues: CASSVDGVGGAYNEQFF. In nucleotides, the CDR3 is TGTGCCAGCAGCGTAGATGGGGTTGGGGGGGCCTATAATGAGCAGTTCTTC.

V and J are TRBV6-2 or TRBV6-3 and TRBJ2-1; D may be TRBD2 (5 bases). Trimming stripped 6 bases from V and 13 bases from J, with 19 bases between. Germline CDR1 is MNHEY and CDR2 is SVGEGT. The CDR3 loop spans 13 amino acids. The CDR3, as DNA: TGTGCCAGCAGCCGTGACTCCACGGCGGGTCAGTTCTTC. It codes for CASSRDSTAGQFF.

This chain joins TRBV7-2 and TRBJ1-3; tentatively, D is TRBD1 (5 bases). The V and J ends lost 6 bases and 4 bases respectively, with 13 bases between them. Per germline, CDR1 SGHTA and CDR2 FQGNSA. This CDR3 has 14 amino acids. The CDR3 protein is CASSAGFTGNTIYF. In DNA form, the CDR3 reads TGTGCCAGCAGTGCAGGGTTCACCGGAAACACCATATATTTT.

This clonotype was seen a handful of times. Here the CDR3 DNA reads TGTGCCAGCACTGACCCGCGGGGGCGGAACCAGCCCCAGCATTTT. Translated: CASTDPRGRNQPQHF. The chain joins TRBV2 to TRBJ1-5; possibly TRBD1 for D (6 bases). The germline V and J ends were trimmed by 7 bases and 7 bases, with 20 bases remaining between them. The CDR3 runs 15 residues. The germline V gene has CDR1 SNHLY and CDR2 FYNNEI.

This clonotype has more than one count but fewer than ten. V is TRBV7-9 and J is TRBJ1-1, with D unresolved. The V and J ends lost 5 bases and 4 bases respectively, with 17 bases between them. Germline loops: CDR1 SEHNR, CDR2 FQNEAQ (reference sequence). The CDR3 spans 15 residues. Here the CDR3 DNA reads TGTGCCAGCAGCCCCCGGGAGGGCTGGATCACTGAAGCTTTCTTT. This codes for CASSPREGWITEAFF.

This clonotype has more than one count but fewer than ten. The chain carries TRBV7-8 and TRBJ2-3; TRBD1 or TRBD2 may be the D gene (5 bases each). CDR3 size: 13 residues. Germline CDR1 reads SGHVS; CDR2 reads FQNEAQ. The V and J ends lost 6 bases and 0 bases respectively, with 7 bases between them. In DNA form, the CDR3 reads TGTGCCAGCAGGTGGGGGAGCACAGATACGCAGTATTTT. Translated: CASRWGSTDTQYF. Filled out from reference TRBV7-8 and TRBJ2-3, the complete variable domain reads GAGVSQSPRYKVAKRGQDVALRCDPISGHVSLFWYQQALGQGPEFLTYFQNEAQLDKSGLPSDRFFAERPEGSVSTLKIQRTQQEDSAVYLCASRWGSTDTQYFGPGTRLTVL.

This clonotype was seen at least ten times. The gene calls are TRBV7-2 and TRBJ2-5, with TRBD2 matching over 7 bases. CDR3 size: 16 residues. J gave up 2 bases and V 2 bases, and 8 bases lay outside the gene matches. Germline CDR1 and CDR2: SGHTA and FQGNSA. The CDR3 DNA reads TGTGCCAGCAGCTTAAACGGAGCGGGGTCGCAAGAGACCCAGTACTTC. It codes for CASSLNGAGSQETQYF.

Regarding this clonotype: This may be a read error: a much more frequent sequence differs by one nucleotide. The gene calls are TRBV29-1 and TRBJ2-5; D uncertain. This CDR3 spans 10 amino acids. The germline gives CDR1 SQVTM, CDR2 ANQGSEA. With 5 bases removed from V and 2 bases from J, the gap between germline ends came to 3 bases. The CDR3 loop is CSVLQETQYF. The CDR3 bases are TGCAGCGTTCTACAAGAGACCCAGTACTTC.

This clonotype was seen a handful of times. The rearrangement links TRBV13 to TRBJ2-5; D may correspond to TRBD1 or TRBD2 (6 bases each). Germline values: CDR1 PRHDT, CDR2 FYEKMQ (reference sequence). The CDR3 consists of 13 residues. With 4 bases removed from V and 7 bases from J, the gap between germline ends came to 13 bases. CDR3 nucleotide sequence: TGTGCCAGCAGCTCCGGGGGCGTCGGGACCCAGTACTTC. This gives the protein CASSSGGVGTQYF.

This clonotype showed up many times. The chain is built from TRBV28 and TRBJ1-5; no definite D call. CDR1 is MDHEN, CDR2 SYDVKM, per germline. CDR3 length: 13 amino acids. V was cut by 7 bases and J by 4 bases, with 11 bases left in between. The CDR3 region is CASKAGWNQPQHF. For the CDR3, the DNA is TGTGCCAGCAAGGCGGGTTGGAATCAGCCCCAGCATTTT.

V usage is TRBV5-1 and J usage is TRBJ1-1; TRBD1 matches 11 bases. CDR3 length: 13 residues. V shed 7 bases and J 6 bases; nucleotides not matched to a gene: 5. CDR1 and CDR2 (germline): SGHRS, YFSETQ. The CDR3 loop is CASAGQGESEAFF. CDR3 DNA sequence: TGCGCCAGCGCGGGACAGGGGGAATCTGAAGCTTTCTTT.

This clonotype was seen many times. The rearrangement uses TRBV7-9 and TRBJ2-6; tentatively, D is TRBD1 (5 bases). Looked up from germline, CDR1 is SEHNR and CDR2 is FQNEAQ (reference sequence). The length of the CDR3 is 18 residues. Deletions cut 5 bases from V and 0 bases from J, with 17 bases between. CDR3: CASSVRQLSRSGANVLTF. CDR3 in DNA: TGTGCCAGCAGCGTACGACAGTTATCCCGCTCTGGGGCCAACGTCCTGACTTTC.